Shown below are 17 T cell receptor beta chains from a single sample sequenced in a study of identical twins (TCRdb year 2016). The library was made by 5' RACE. The instrument was an Illumina HiSeq 2000. Starting from the raw public reads, TCRdb applied fastp trimming at Q25, assembled clones with MiXCR and retained in-frame beta chains. Each CDR3 protein appears once, grouped with its most common genes and DNA. The sample table lists 200,000 to 250,000 distinct CDR3 sequences, 5% to 7% of them with a count of one. The ten biggest clones cover approximately 15% of the sample. This sample also belongs to another study, concerning T cells expressing NK-cell markers.

Sequenced sample: CD8+ T cells sorted from blood. The receptors derive from a woman between 18 and 30 years old in good health.

The chain has TRBV20-1 and TRBJ2-5, with unresolved D. Between the trimmed V and J ends, which lost 5 bases and 0 bases, there was a span of 16 bases. Germline V gene data show CDR1 as DFQATT and CDR2 as SNEGSKA (reference sequence). This CDR3 contains 15 residues. In DNA, the CDR3 is TGCAGTGCTGGTCGACCCACCATTTACCAAGAGACCCAGTACTTC. It specifies CSAGRPTIYQETQYF.

At least ten counts were recorded for this clonotype. The chain uses TRBV7-9 and TRBJ2-7; TRBD2 aligns across 8 bases. Germline V gene data show CDR1 as SEHNR and CDR2 as FQNEAQ (reference sequence). This CDR3 spans 15 amino acids. V was clipped by 2 bases and J by 3 bases; unmatched bases: 6. The CDR3 here is CASSLLSGGDYEQYF. Here the CDR3 DNA reads TGTGCCAGCAGCTTATTGTCGGGAGGGGACTACGAGCAGTACTTC.

V is TRBV11-2 and J is TRBJ2-7; D is perhaps TRBD1 (5 bases). V lost 5 bases to trimming and J lost 3 bases, with 14 bases between them. The length of the CDR3 is 14 residues. CDR1 and CDR2 (germline): SGHAT, FQNNGV. This CDR3 reads CASSLMSGYYEQYF. CDR3 DNA sequence: TGTGCCAGCAGCCTGATGTCAGGGTACTACGAGCAGTACTTC.

The chain carries TRBV12-3 or TRBV12-4 and TRBJ1-1, with D uncertain. The V end was cut by 6 bases, the J end by 8 bases, with 16 bases between. The CDR3 consists of 13 residues. The CDR3 reads CASSDYILPEAFF. CDR3 in DNA: TGTGCCAGCAGCGACTACATACTACCCGAAGCTTTCTTT.

V gene TRBV15 combines with J gene TRBJ2-1, with TRBD2 identical over 13 bases. This CDR3 is 16 amino acids long. Trimming removed 1 base from V and 8 bases from J; junction bases left unmatched: 5. CDR1 is LNHNV, CDR2 YYDKDF, per germline (reference sequence). CDR3 sequence reads: CATSRVTSGRAYEQFF. CDR3 nucleotide sequence: TGTGCCACCAGCAGAGTAACTAGCGGGAGGGCTTATGAGCAGTTCTTC.

The chain employs TRBV11-2 and TRBJ2-5; D remains unclear. Per the germline V gene, CDR1 is SGHAT and CDR2 is FQNNGV. Trimming cost V 5 bases and J 5 bases, with 15 bases left between them. The CDR3 runs 14 residues. CDR3 coding DNA: TGTGCCAGCAGCCCCTGGGTGTTGGGGGAGACCCAGTACTTC. It is translated as CASSPWVLGETQYF.

This sequence joins TRBV9 and TRBJ1-4; maybe TRBD1 (5 bases). V was trimmed by 3 bases and J by 12 bases, leaving 15 bases between them. In germline, CDR1 is SGDLS, CDR2 YYNGEE. There are 13 residues in the CDR3. CDR3 in amino acids: CASSGDGHGELFF. CDR3 nucleotide sequence: TGTGCCAGCAGCGGGGACGGGCATGGAGAACTGTTTTTT.

This clonotype was observed a handful of times. This chain joins TRBV7-9 and TRBJ2-1, with a possible D match to TRBD1 (6 bases). The V gene's germline CDR1 is SEHNR and CDR2 FQNEAQ (reference sequence). V was trimmed by 6 bases and J by 6 bases, leaving 21 bases between them. CDR3 length: 16 amino acids. CDR3 coding DNA: TGTGCCAGCAGATCCCAGACAGGATACTCTACCAATGAGCAGTTCTTC. Protein: CASRSQTGYSTNEQFF.

With respect to this clonotype: A single base separates this from a much larger clone, so it may be a read error. The rearrangement links TRBV7-9 to TRBJ2-5; D remains ambiguous. Germline assignment: CDR1 SEHNR and CDR2 FQNEAQ (reference sequence). The CDR3 is made up of 15 amino acids. The CDR3 loop is CVSSSHDSSGETQYF. CDR3 bases: TGTGTCAGCAGCTCCCACGATAGCTCTGGGGAGACCCAGTACTTC.

This clonotype was detected ten times or more. This chain uses TRBV29-1 with TRBJ2-1, with 9 bases fitting TRBD2. The CDR3 extends over 15 amino acids. From germline, CDR1 is SQVTM and CDR2 ANQGSEA. Trimming took 5 bases from V and 6 from J; bases not matched to a gene: 11. The CDR3 bases are TGCAGCGTTCTTCTCCTAGCGGGAATGGGCAATGAGCAGTTCTTC. Translating it yields CSVLLLAGMGNEQFF.

The chain combines TRBV10-2 with TRBJ1-1; D may be TRBD1 (6 bases). V lost 7 bases and J lost 11, with 20 bases in between. The CDR3 is 13 amino acids. Germline V gene data show CDR1 as WSHSY and CDR2 as SAAADI. CDR3 DNA sequence: TGCGCCAGCATCGGACAGTTTGTATCGGGGGCTTTCTTT. This gives the protein CASIGQFVSGAFF.

This clonotype came up a few times. V usage is TRBV9 and J usage is TRBJ2-1, with D perhaps matching TRBD2 (5 bases). This CDR3 is 15 amino acids long. The V gene lost 0 bases and the J gene lost 8 bases, with 15 bases spanning the gap. Germline V gene sequence: CDR1 SGDLS, CDR2 YYNGEE. CDR3 sequence (DNA): TGTGCCAGCAGCGTAGGTCCGGGTGAGGGCTATGAGCAGTTCTTC. It is translated as CASSVGPGEGYEQFF.

The chain is built from TRBV12-3 or TRBV12-4 and TRBJ2-1, with a possible D match to TRBD2 (5 bases). V was shortened by 11 bases and J by 8 bases, with 31 bases between the two germline ends. This CDR3 is 17 amino acids long. CDR3 residues: CAFSFPSLRSGSDEQFF. The CDR3 region has the DNA TGTGCCTTCAGTTTCCCCTCTCTTCGATCCGGTAGCGATGAGCAGTTCTTC.

This clonotype has a handful of counts. V and J are TRBV5-5 and TRBJ1-1, with a tentative D call TRBD1 (6 bases). Between the trimmed V and J ends, which lost 4 bases and 5 bases, there was a span of 18 bases. CDR1 SGHKS and CDR2 YYEKEE come from the germline V gene (reference sequence). This CDR3 has 15 amino acids. Here the CDR3 reads CASSPPGQAPTEAFF. The CDR3 DNA is TGTGCCAGCAGCCCCCCGGGACAAGCTCCTACTGAAGCTTTCTTT.

This clonotype was counted a few times. The V and J genes are TRBV18 and TRBJ2-3, with TRBD2 matching 8 bases. This CDR3 region has 17 residues. V lost 6 bases to trimming and J lost 6 bases; unmatched junction nucleotides: 17. Germline V gene sequence: CDR1 KGHSH, CDR2 LQKENI. The CDR3 region is CASSPDLSGAPIDTQYF. As DNA, the CDR3 is TGTGCCAGCTCCCCGGACCTTAGCGGGGCCCCGATTGATACGCAGTATTTT.

The genes are TRBV30 and TRBJ2-1; D remains ambiguous. The length of the CDR3 is 11 residues. Between the trimmed V and J ends, which lost 4 bases and 8 bases, there was a span of 9 bases. Germline V gives CDR1 GTSNPN, CDR2 SVGIG (reference sequence). The CDR3 DNA is TGTGCCTGGACGGTGCAGGATGAGCAGTTCTTC. Protein product: CAWTVQDEQFF.

The table lists this clonotype with many counts. This chain joins TRBV4-2 and TRBJ2-3; 7 bases match TRBD2. CDR1 and CDR2 (germline): LGHNA, YNFKEQ. The V gene end was trimmed by 6 bases and the J gene end by 5 bases; junction bases not matched to a gene: 11. The CDR3 has 15 amino acids. The CDR3 loop is CASRPWGGPGDTQYF. As DNA, the CDR3 is TGTGCCAGCAGACCCTGGGGAGGGCCAGGAGATACGCAGTATTTT.